The entry below gives a single T cell receptor beta chain sequence along with its context. Its antigen is unidentified. This CDR3 is built from 15 residues. Looked up from germline, CDR1 is LGHNA and CDR2 is YNFKEQ. With 0 bases removed from V and 2 bases from J, the gap between germline ends came to 11 bases. The sample belongs to a study of CD8+ T cells in alopecia areata. Findings and caveats of the study: Within the top 100, expanded CD8+ clones significantly decreased with tofacitinib, as did scalp clonality. Numerous expanded lesional clones remained in scalp and blood during tofacitinib.

Once RNA had been extracted, it was reverse transcribed into cDNA to act as the sequencing template. Generated by immunoSEQ multiplex PCR, the TCRdb table keeps only in-frame clones and is missing some. The sample holds fewer than 250,000 clones, 64% seen once. The treatment denotes: oral pan-JAK inhibitor, 5-10 mg twice daily. The material sequenced was CD4+ T cells sorted from blood, taken at week 4, from a patient treated with tofacitinib. The receptor's source is a human donor with alopecia areata. This chain joins TRBV4-2 and TRBJ2-7; maybe TRBD1 (6 bases). The CDR3 loop reads CASSQDMNRAYEQYF. CDR3 DNA sequence: TGTGCCAGCAGCCAAGATATGAACAGGGCCTACGAGCAGTACTTC.